This TCR beta chain was sequenced during a study of blood T cell repertoires in COVID-19. Study information: There were acute and convalescent COVID-19 samples, and they came from the United States, Italy and Spain.

Original processing methods: Amplification of reference gene primers was used by the study to estimate nucleated cell counts. The table came from immunoSEQ multiplex PCR; TCRdb's copy has only in-frame clones and leaves some out. V and J calls and clone size are copied from that table; D and trimming were computed from the DNA. The data show roughly 380,000 clones, 88% seen once. This study enrolled people aged about 18 to 100 from around 25 US geographic areas. Participants' reported clinical history set cohort assignment. The V and J ends lost 5 bases and 0 bases, in that order; junction bases with no gene match: 11. In germline, CDR1 is MDHEN, CDR2 SYDVKM. The CDR3 sequence is 18 residues long.

This receptor was taken from a woman aged 25 to 39 who had been exposed to COVID-19. Sequenced: PBMCs or T cells enriched from blood (not recorded which). The chain employs TRBV28 and TRBJ2-1, with 9 positions matching TRBD2. The CDR3 bases are TGTGCCAGCAGTCCTTCGACTAGCGGAAAGCCCTCCTACAATGAGCAGTTCTTC. Protein sequence: CASSPSTSGKPSYNEQFF.